The 4 T cell receptor beta chains given below trace back to one sample, sequenced in a study of technical replicates of blood from a handful of donors. This table comes from immunoSEQ multiplex PCR, and its TCRdb copy is limited to in-frame clones, with some not included. The repertoire holds 65,000 to 95,000 clones, approximately 96% seen once, with under 0.2% in the top ten. Sequencing input: T cells isolated from PBMCs. The source is a human donor in good health.

The CDR3 DNA is TGTGCCAGCTCCTCTAGCGGGGGGGGCGGTGGGAGCACAGATACGCAGTATTTT. It specifies CASSSSGGGGGSTDTQYF. The chain couples TRBV9 to TRBJ2-3, with TRBD2 matching over 12 bases. The germline gives CDR1 SGDLS, CDR2 YYNGEE. The V gene end was trimmed by 7 bases and the J gene end by 0 bases; junction bases not matched to a gene: 12. CDR3 length: 18 residues.

The rearrangement uses TRBV7-8 and TRBJ1-5; 8 nucleotides line up with TRBD1. The CDR3 covers 14 residues. The V segment lost 3 bases and the J segment 5 bases; nucleotides outside the gene matches: 3. The V gene's germline CDR1 is SGHVS and CDR2 FQNEAQ. DNA of the CDR3: TGTGCCAGCAGCTTCAGGGGGCGAGATCAGCCCCAGCATTTT. Translation gives CASSFRGRDQPQHF.

The rearrangement joins TRBV27 to TRBJ2-2; D may be TRBD1 (5 bases). Germline V lookup: CDR1 MNHEY, CDR2 SMNVEV (reference sequence). Deletions cut 3 bases from V and 6 bases from J, with 17 bases between. The CDR3 loop spans 16 amino acids. The CDR3 region has the DNA TGTGCCAGCAGTTTCGCAGGGTTCGCGTTGCCCGGGGAGCTGTTTTTT. Its translation is CASSFAGFALPGELFF.

CDR3 coding DNA: TGTGCCAGCAGCCGGGGGGGCAGGGCCTACGAGCAGTACTTC. Translating it yields CASSRGGRAYEQYF. The gene calls are TRBV11-2 and TRBJ2-7; 8 bases align to TRBD2. J lost 2 bases, V lost 5 bases, and 5 bases had no gene match. Looked up from germline, CDR1 is SGHAT and CDR2 is FQNNGV. This CDR3 is 14 amino acids long.